What follows are 17 T cell receptor beta chains derived from one specimen sequenced in a study of Ad26.COV2.S vaccination and SARS-CoV-2 variants. Profiling relied on immunoSEQ multiplex PCR, and the TCRdb table lists in-frame clones only, not all of them. Here the sample spans some 290,000 clones, around 83% being singletons. Treatment defined: roughly 18 received Ad26.COV2.S at low or high dose, single or two shots; about 5 received placebo; per-sample allocation not given. At day 63 after the first vaccine or placebo injection, samples were drawn. The starting material was peripheral blood, obtained in a trial of Ad26.COV2.S vaccine versus placebo. The receptors derive from a person aged 18 to 59 who received the Ad26.COV2.S COVID-19 vaccine or a placebo.

This clone was seen many times. V and J are TRBV7-8 and TRBJ1-3; perhaps TRBD1 as D (6 bases). Germline loops: CDR1 SGHVS, CDR2 FQNEAQ. There are 14 residues in the CDR3. The V end was cut by 7 bases, the J end by 0 bases, with 10 bases between. The CDR3 region is CASIQGSSGNTIYF. The CDR3 DNA sequence: TGTGCCAGCATCCAGGGGAGCTCTGGAAACACCATATATTTT.

The chain combines TRBV20-1 with TRBJ2-7; 7 bases are shared with TRBD2. Looked up from germline, CDR1 is DFQATT and CDR2 is SNEGSKA (reference sequence). Trimming took 3 bases from V and 6 from J; bases not matched to a gene: 8. The CDR3 is 13 amino acids. The CDR3 protein is CSASPAGKGEQYF. CDR3 sequence (DNA): TGCAGTGCTAGTCCAGCGGGGAAGGGCGAGCAGTACTTC.

The chain has TRBV11-2 and TRBJ2-2; no clear D. The CDR3 has 14 amino acids. Germline V gene sequence: CDR1 SGHAT, CDR2 FQNNGV. Trimming shortened V by 0 bases and J by 3 bases, and 5 bases separated the two germline ends. This CDR3 reads CASSLDRYTGELFF. As DNA, the CDR3 is TGTGCCAGCAGCTTAGACAGGTACACCGGGGAGCTGTTTTTT.

This clone has only one observation. The chain joins TRBV27 to TRBJ2-7; D remains ambiguous. Germline-derived CDR1 and CDR2 are MNHEY and SMNVEV (reference sequence). Between the trimmed V and J ends, which lost 6 bases and 0 bases, there was a span of 18 bases. The CDR3 is 16 residues long. CDR3 protein: CASSLTGVRLSYEQYF. The CDR3 nucleotides are TGTGCCAGCAGCCTAACCGGAGTAAGACTCTCCTACGAGCAGTACTTC.

The rearrangement joins TRBV4-2 to TRBJ1-1; 9 nucleotides line up with TRBD1. CDR3 length equals 14 residues. CDR1 and CDR2 (germline): LGHNA, YNFKEQ. V lost 0 bases to trimming and J lost 11 bases; unmatched junction nucleotides: 7. DNA for the CDR3: TGTGCCAGCAGCCAAGACGGGACAGGGATTCGGGCTTTCTTT. It yields the protein CASSQDGTGIRAFF.

Turning to this clone: A clone one base away is much larger, so this may be a read error. The chain employs TRBV5-1 and TRBJ1-4; a weak D match, TRBD1 (5 bases). V lost 0 bases and J 3 bases, leaving 6 bases between the germline ends. Germline V gene data show CDR1 as SGHRS and CDR2 as YFSETQ. This CDR3 comprises 14 residues. CDR3 loop: CASSLVGANEKLFF. In DNA, the CDR3 is TGCGCCAGCAGCTTGGTGGGGGCTAATGAAAAACTGTTTTTT.

The chain couples TRBV12-3 or TRBV12-4 to TRBJ1-1; D call uncertain. V was trimmed by 6 bases and J by 2 bases, leaving 10 bases between them. This CDR3 has 13 residues. In DNA, the CDR3 is TGTGCCAGCAGCCCTACGACCAACACTGAAGCTTTCTTT. It yields the protein CASSPTTNTEAFF.

The chain carries TRBV2 and TRBJ1-5; 8 bases match TRBD1. The trim removed 6 bases at V and 2 bases at J, leaving 9 bases unmatched. The CDR3 covers 16 residues. Per the germline V gene, CDR1 is SNHLY and CDR2 is FYNNEI. CDR3 sequence: CASRAAGGAGNQPQHF. The DNA for the CDR3 is TGTGCCAGCAGAGCGGCAGGGGGCGCGGGCAATCAGCCCCAGCATTTT.

The J gene is TRBJ2-5, the V gene TRBV7-2, with D unclear. Per the germline V gene, CDR1 is SGHTA and CDR2 is FQGNSA. The V and J ends lost 1 base and 2 bases respectively, with 11 bases between them. This CDR3 is 15 amino acids long. The CDR3: CASSLDSVPQETQYF. CDR3 nucleotides: TGTGCCAGCAGCTTAGACTCAGTCCCTCAAGAGACCCAGTACTTC. Full variable domain (outside the CDR3, taken from reference TRBV7-2 and TRBJ2-5): GAGVSQSPSNKVTEKGKDVELRCDPISGHTALYWYRQSLGQGLEFLIYFQGNSAPDKSGLPSDRFSAERTGGSVSTLTIQRTQQEDSAVYLCASSLDSVPQETQYFGPGTRLLVL.

This rearrangement joins TRBV12-3 or TRBV12-4 to TRBJ2-7; D is ambiguous. This CDR3 has 13 amino acids. V shed 0 bases and J shed 5 bases, with 8 bases lying between them. CDR3 sequence (DNA): TGTGCCAGCAGTTTAGCAGGGCTCCACGAGCAGTACTTC. Its protein is CASSLAGLHEQYF.

V is TRBV7-2 and J is TRBJ1-1; weak D call: TRBD1 (5 bases). CDR1 SGHTA and CDR2 FQGNSA come from the germline V gene. Trimming removed 6 bases from V and 5 bases from J, with 13 bases in between. The CDR3 is made up of 13 amino acids. DNA for the CDR3: TGTGCCAGCAGGGAAGCGGGGGGAACTGAAGCTTTCTTT. Protein product: CASREAGGTEAFF.

V gene TRBV5-1 combines with J gene TRBJ2-7; TRBD1 matches at 7 bases. The length of the CDR3 is 16 residues. Germline values: CDR1 SGHRS, CDR2 YFSETQ. The junction had 10 bases not matched to a gene; V was cut back by 1 base and J by 3 bases. Here the CDR3 reads CASSLLVTGSGYEQYF. CDR3 nucleotides: TGCGCCAGCAGCTTGCTGGTGACAGGGAGCGGCTACGAGCAGTACTTC.

The chain is built from TRBV9 and TRBJ1-2; D remains ambiguous. CDR3 length: 14 residues. Germline CDR1 SGDLS, CDR2 YYNGEE. V was cut by 2 bases and J by 5 bases, with 13 bases left in between. This CDR3 reads CASSVRGRSYGYTF. CDR3 coding DNA: TGTGCCAGCAGCGTGAGAGGCAGGAGTTATGGCTACACCTTC. The full variable domain, its missing parts supplied by reference TRBV9 and TRBJ1-2, is DSGVTQTPKHLITATGQRVTLRCSPRSGDLSVYWYQQSLDQGLQFLIQYYNGEERAKGNILERFSAQQFPDLHSELNLSSLELGDSALYFCASSVRGRSYGYTFGSGTRLTVV.

A word on this clone: The same CDR3 also results from other DNA sequences found in this sample. The CDR3 sequence: CASSSDRGTDTQYF. The CDR3 DNA reads as TGCGCCAGCAGCTCGGACAGGGGCACAGATACGCAGTATTTT. The genes are TRBV5-1 and TRBJ2-3; 8 bases match TRBD1. The CDR3 is 14 amino acids. The V gene end was trimmed by 3 bases and the J gene end by 1 base; junction bases not matched to a gene: 1. Germline CDR1 SGHRS, CDR2 YFSETQ.

The chain employs TRBV6-2 or TRBV6-3 and TRBJ2-3, with D hard to call. This CDR3 region has 12 residues. In germline, CDR1 is MNHEY, CDR2 SVGEGT. Trimming stripped 6 bases from V and 4 bases from J, with 8 bases between. CDR3 sequence (DNA): TGTGCCAGCAGCCATAGTCCAGATACGCAGTATTTT. Its translation is CASSHSPDTQYF.

CDR3: CASSIDRGRRSYGYTF. The CDR3 bases are TGTGCCAGCAGCATTGACAGGGGGCGCCGCAGCTATGGCTACACCTTC. The chain recombines TRBV11-1 with TRBJ1-2; 10 bases map to TRBD1. The J segment lost 4 bases and the V segment lost 5 bases, leaving 10 bases of the junction unmatched. The CDR3 spans 16 residues. Germline V lookup: CDR1 SGHAT, CDR2 FQDESV (reference sequence).

The chain has TRBV5-1 and TRBJ2-2; D is unresolved. CDR1 and CDR2 (germline): SGHRS, YFSETQ. V lost 0 bases and J 1 base, leaving 4 bases between the germline ends. The CDR3 length is 14 residues. The CDR3 DNA sequence: TGCGCCAGCAGCTTGGCCAGGAACACCGGGGAGCTGTTTTTT. Protein product: CASSLARNTGELFF.